What follows is one TCR beta chain and its context. The antigen remains undetermined. This entry belongs to a study of identical twins' blood T cells. Study-wide points: Shared environment remains a possible cause of twin similarity.

From germline, CDR1 is SEHNR and CDR2 FQNEAQ (reference sequence). The germline V and J ends were trimmed by 5 bases and 0 bases, with 14 bases remaining between them. CDR3 length: 16 amino acids. TCRdb called the 5' RACE reads again in MiXCR, with one record for every CDR3 protein. The profile shows fewer than 450,000 distinct CDR3 sequences, under 30% of them singletons. This chain links TRBV7-9 with TRBJ1-3; tentatively, D is TRBD1 (5 bases). The source of this sequence is a woman aged 18-49 years in good health. Specimen: PBMCs. CDR3 loop: CASSRWGIISGNTIYF. The CDR3 coding sequence is TGTGCCAGCAGCCGGTGGGGGATAATCTCTGGAAACACCATATATTTT.